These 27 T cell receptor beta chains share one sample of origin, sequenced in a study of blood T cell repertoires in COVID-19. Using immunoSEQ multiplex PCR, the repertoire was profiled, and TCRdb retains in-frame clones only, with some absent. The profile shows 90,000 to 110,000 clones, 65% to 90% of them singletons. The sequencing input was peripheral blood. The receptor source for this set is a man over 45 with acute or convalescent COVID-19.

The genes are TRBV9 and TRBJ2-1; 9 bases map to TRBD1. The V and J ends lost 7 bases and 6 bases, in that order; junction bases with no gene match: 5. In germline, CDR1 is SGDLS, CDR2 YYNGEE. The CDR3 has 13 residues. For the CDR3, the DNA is TGTGCCAGCCGGGGGACAGGGAGCAATGAGCAGTTCTTC. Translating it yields CASRGTGSNEQFF. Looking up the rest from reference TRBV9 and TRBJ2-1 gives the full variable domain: DSGVTQTPKHLITATGQRVTLRCSPRSGDLSVYWYQQSLDQGLQFLIQYYNGEERAKGNILERFSAQQFPDLHSELNLSSLELGDSALYFCASRGTGSNEQFFGPGTRLTVL.

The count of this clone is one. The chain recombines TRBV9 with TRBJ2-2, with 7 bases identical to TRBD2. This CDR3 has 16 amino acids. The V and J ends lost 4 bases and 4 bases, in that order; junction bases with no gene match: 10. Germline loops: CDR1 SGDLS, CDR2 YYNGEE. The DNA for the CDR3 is TGTGCCAGCAGCACCCCTTTGGGAGGGAGCACCGGGGAGCTGTTTTTT. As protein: CASSTPLGGSTGELFF.

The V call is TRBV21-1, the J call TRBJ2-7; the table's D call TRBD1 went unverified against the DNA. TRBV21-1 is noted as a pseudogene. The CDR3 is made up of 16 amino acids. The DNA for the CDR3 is TGTGCCAGCAGCAAAGAAGGGGCCGAGCACTCCTACGAGCAGTACTTC. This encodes CASSKEGAEHSYEQYF.

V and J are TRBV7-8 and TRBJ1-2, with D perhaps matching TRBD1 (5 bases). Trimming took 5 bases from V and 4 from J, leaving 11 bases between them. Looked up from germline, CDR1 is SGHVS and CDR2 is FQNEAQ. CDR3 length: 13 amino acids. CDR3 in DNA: TGTGCCAGCAGCGCCCAGGGTGCCTATGGCTACACCTTC. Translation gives CASSAQGAYGYTF.

The CDR3 nucleotides are TGTGCCAGCAGCCTCGGACAGCTCTATGGCTACACCTTC. Protein product: CASSLGQLYGYTF. The chain employs TRBV3-1 (or the pseudogene TRBV3-2) and TRBJ1-2; D is possibly TRBD1 (6 bases). The CDR3 spans 13 residues. Germline CDR1 is LGHDT and CDR2 is YNNKEL (reference sequence). V lost 4 bases and J 4 bases, leaving 10 bases between the germline ends.

CDR3 in DNA: TGCGCCAGCAGCTTGACGTCAGTTAACTATGGCTACACCTTC. Translated: CASSLTSVNYGYTF. This chain joins TRBV5-1 and TRBJ1-2, with D unclear. The CDR3 spans 14 residues. Trimming pared 1 base from V and 1 base from J, leaving 8 bases between. Germline assignment: CDR1 SGHRS and CDR2 YFSETQ.

CDR3 sequence: CASSMGARKAFF. The CDR3 DNA follows: TGTGCCAGCAGCATGGGGGCGCGGAAAGCTTTCTTT. J is TRBJ1-1 and V is TRBV11-2; D possibly corresponds to TRBD1 (6 bases). CDR1 is SGHAT, CDR2 FQNNGV, per germline. The CDR3 is 12 amino acids. With 5 bases removed from V and 9 bases from J, the gap between germline ends came to 13 bases.

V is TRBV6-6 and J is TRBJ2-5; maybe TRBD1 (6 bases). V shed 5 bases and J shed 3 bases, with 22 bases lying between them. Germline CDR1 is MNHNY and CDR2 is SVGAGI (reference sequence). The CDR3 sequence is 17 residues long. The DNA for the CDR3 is TGTGCCAGCAGTCAACCCGGGACAAGGGTCCGGGAAGAGACCCAGTACTTC. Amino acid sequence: CASSQPGTRVREETQYF.

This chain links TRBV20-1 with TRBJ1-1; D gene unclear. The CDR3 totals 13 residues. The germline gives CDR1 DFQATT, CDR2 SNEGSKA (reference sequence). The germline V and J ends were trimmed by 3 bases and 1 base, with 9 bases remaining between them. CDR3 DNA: TGCAGTGCTAGTTTGGCCCCGAACACTGAAGCTTTCTTT. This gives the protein CSASLAPNTEAFF.

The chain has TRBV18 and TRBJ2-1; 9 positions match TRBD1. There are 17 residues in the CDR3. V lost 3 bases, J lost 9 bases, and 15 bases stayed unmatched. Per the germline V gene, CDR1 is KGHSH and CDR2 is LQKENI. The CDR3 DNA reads TGTGCCAGCTCACCCCTGCCGGGGACAGGGAGGGGGAGTGAGCAGTTCTTC. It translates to CASSPLPGTGRGSEQFF.

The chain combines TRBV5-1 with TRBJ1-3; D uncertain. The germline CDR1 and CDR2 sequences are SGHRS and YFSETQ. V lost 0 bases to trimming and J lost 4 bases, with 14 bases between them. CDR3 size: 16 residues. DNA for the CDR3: TGCGCCAGCAGCTTGGCCCCAGTCCAGTCCGGAAACACCATATATTTT. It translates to CASSLAPVQSGNTIYF.

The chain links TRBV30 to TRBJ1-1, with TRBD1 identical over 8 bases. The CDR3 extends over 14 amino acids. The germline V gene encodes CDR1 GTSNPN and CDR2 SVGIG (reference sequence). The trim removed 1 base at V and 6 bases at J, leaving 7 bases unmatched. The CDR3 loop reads CAWSGRDRRSEAFF. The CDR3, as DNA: TGTGCCTGGAGTGGCCGGGACAGGCGATCTGAAGCTTTCTTT.

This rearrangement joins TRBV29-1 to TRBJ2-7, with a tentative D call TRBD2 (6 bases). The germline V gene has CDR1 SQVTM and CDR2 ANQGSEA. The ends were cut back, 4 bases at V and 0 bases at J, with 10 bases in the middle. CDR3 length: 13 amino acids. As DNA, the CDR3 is TGCAGCGTTGGGGGACTGAGCTCCTACGAGCAGTACTTC. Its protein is CSVGGLSSYEQYF.

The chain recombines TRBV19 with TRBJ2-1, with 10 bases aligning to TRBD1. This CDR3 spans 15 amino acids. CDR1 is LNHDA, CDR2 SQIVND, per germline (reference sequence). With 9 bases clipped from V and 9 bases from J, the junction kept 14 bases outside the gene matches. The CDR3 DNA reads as TGTGCCAGCGTAGGGCGTGGACAGGGGGGCTCTGAGCAGTTCTTC. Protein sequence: CASVGRGQGGSEQFF.

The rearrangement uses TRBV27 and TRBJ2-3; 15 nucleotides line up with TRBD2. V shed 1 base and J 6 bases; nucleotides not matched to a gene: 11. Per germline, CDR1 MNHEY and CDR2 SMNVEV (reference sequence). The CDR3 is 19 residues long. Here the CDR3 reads CASSLFSPRTSGRGDTQYF. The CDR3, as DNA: TGTGCCAGCAGTTTATTTTCCCCTAGGACTAGCGGGAGGGGGGATACGCAGTATTTT.

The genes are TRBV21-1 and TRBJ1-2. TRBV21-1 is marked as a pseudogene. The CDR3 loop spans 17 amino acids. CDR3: CASSNYPPGFLSGGYTF. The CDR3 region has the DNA TGTGCCAGCAGCAATTACCCCCCCGGATTTCTGTCCGGGGGCTACACCTTC.

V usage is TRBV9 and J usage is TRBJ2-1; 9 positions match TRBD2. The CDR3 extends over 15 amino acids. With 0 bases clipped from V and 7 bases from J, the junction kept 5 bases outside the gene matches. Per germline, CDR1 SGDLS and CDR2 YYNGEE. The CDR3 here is CASSVAGLAGNEQFF. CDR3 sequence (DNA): TGTGCCAGCAGCGTAGCTGGTCTAGCGGGGAATGAGCAGTTCTTC.

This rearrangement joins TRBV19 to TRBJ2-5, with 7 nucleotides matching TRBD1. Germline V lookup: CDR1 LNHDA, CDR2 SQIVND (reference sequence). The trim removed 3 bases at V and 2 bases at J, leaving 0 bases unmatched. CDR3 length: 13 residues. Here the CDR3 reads CASSMDRQETQYF. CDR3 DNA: TGTGCCAGTAGTATGGACAGGCAAGAGACCCAGTACTTC.

CDR3 coding DNA: TGCAGCGTTGAAACCCTGAGTACGGGCTACGAGCAGTACTTC. It yields the protein CSVETLSTGYEQYF. The genes are TRBV29-1 and TRBJ2-7; no clear D. Trimming took 2 bases from V and 3 from J, leaving 14 bases between them. This CDR3 is built from 14 residues. The germline CDR1 and CDR2 sequences are SQVTM and ANQGSEA.

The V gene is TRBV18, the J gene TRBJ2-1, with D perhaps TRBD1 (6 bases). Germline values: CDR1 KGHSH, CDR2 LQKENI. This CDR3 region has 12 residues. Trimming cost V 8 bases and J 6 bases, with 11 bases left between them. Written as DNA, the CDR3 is TGTGCCAGCAAACAGGGTGGCAATGAGCAGTTCTTC. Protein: CASKQGGNEQFF.

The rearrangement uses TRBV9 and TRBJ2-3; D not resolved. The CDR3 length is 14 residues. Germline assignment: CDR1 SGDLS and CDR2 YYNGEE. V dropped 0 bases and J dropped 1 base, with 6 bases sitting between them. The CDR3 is CASSVVAGTDTQYF. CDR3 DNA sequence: TGTGCCAGCAGCGTAGTCGCAGGCACAGATACGCAGTATTTT.

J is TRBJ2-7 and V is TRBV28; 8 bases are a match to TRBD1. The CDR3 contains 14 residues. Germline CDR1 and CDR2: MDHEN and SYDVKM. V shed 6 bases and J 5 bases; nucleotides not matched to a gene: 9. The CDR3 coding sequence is TGTGCCAGCAGCCCTTGGACAGGGTTGGACGAGCAGTACTTC. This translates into CASSPWTGLDEQYF.

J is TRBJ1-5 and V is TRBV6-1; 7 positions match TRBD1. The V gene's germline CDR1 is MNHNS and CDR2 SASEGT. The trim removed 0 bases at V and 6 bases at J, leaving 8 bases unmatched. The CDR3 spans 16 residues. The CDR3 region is CASSEAGTVWVQPQHF. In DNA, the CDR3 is TGTGCCAGCAGTGAAGCCGGGACAGTCTGGGTTCAGCCCCAGCATTTT.

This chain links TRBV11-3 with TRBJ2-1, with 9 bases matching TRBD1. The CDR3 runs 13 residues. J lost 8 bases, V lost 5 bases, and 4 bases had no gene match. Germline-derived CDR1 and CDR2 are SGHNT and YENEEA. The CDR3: CASSGGQGHEQFF. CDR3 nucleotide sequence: TGTGCCAGCAGCGGGGGACAGGGCCATGAGCAGTTCTTC.

CDR3 region: CAISPRDRDFNEQFF. CDR3 sequence (DNA): TGTGCCATCAGTCCTCGGGACAGAGATTTCAATGAGCAGTTCTTC. This chain connects TRBV10-3 to TRBJ2-1; TRBD1 aligns across 7 bases. Germline loops: CDR1 ENHRY, CDR2 SYGVKD. The CDR3 is 15 amino acids. The V gene end was trimmed by 5 bases and the J gene end by 6 bases; junction bases not matched to a gene: 10.

The CDR3 spells CASSLVAGGHFEQYF. The CDR3 nucleotides are TGTGCCAGCAGCTTGGTGGCGGGAGGGCATTTCGAGCAGTACTTC. This chain links TRBV5-6 with TRBJ2-7; 9 bases agree with TRBD2. The V segment lost 0 bases and the J segment 6 bases; nucleotides outside the gene matches: 7. The germline V gene encodes CDR1 SGHDT and CDR2 YYEEEE. The CDR3 consists of 15 residues.

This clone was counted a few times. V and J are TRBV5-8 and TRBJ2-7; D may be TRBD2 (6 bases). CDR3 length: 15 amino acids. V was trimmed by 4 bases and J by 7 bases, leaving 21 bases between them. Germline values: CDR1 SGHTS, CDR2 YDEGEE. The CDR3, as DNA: TGTGCCAGCAGCATCCTCCCGGTGCTGGCGGGAGAGCAGTACTTC. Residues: CASSILPVLAGEQYF.